This T cell receptor beta chain was observed in a study of OX40 agonist ivuxolimab in advanced cancers. Study context: As their treatment, patients were administered ivuxolimab, an agonistic anti-OX40 (CD134) antibody. Six ivuxolimab dose levels, 0.01 to 10 mg/kg, were given intravenously every 2 weeks. Every patient in dose escalation had hepatocellular carcinoma, melanoma, renal cell or head and neck cancer.

To note about this clone: Its antigen is unidentified.

Points from the study as a whole: CD4+ and CD8+ T cells in blood underwent clonal expansion by week 6 at 0.1 to 3.0 mg/kg.

Using immunoSEQ multiplex PCR, the repertoire was profiled, and TCRdb retains in-frame clones only, with some absent. The sample consists of roughly 120,000 clones, around nine tenths of them appearing once. The CDR3 totals 15 residues. V was clipped by 4 bases and J by 4 bases; unmatched bases: 5. Germline lookup yields CDR1 SNHLY and CDR2 FYNNEI. The sequenced sample was CD4+ or CD8+ T cells sorted from blood, obtained in a trial of the OX40 agonist ivuxolimab. This chain connects TRBV2 to TRBJ1-3; 9 bases map to TRBD1. The origin of this receptor is an adult with an advanced solid tumor such as melanoma, head and neck, liver or kidney cancer. The CDR3 loop reads CASSVYGTGGNTIYF. The CDR3 DNA reads TGTGCCAGCAGTGTCTATGGGACAGGGGGAAACACCATATATTTT.